This T cell receptor (beta chain) was retrieved from a study of T cells in Graves' hyperthyroidism and ophthalmopathy. A patient was excluded if there was uncontrolled infection, other autoimmune disease, pregnancy or lactation. Thyroid ultrasound and orbital computed tomography, with clinical symptoms and serum thyroxine and TRAb, informed diagnoses. This clonotype showed up many times. Its specificity is unknown. Trimming shortened V by 0 bases and J by 3 bases, and 8 bases separated the two germline ends. The CDR3 is made up of 14 amino acids. Germline V gene lookup returns CDR1 SGHNT and CDR2 YENEEA. Points from the study as a whole: The model identified upcoming ophthalmopathy a median 6.5 months ahead of onset. Most clonotypes that expanded in the thyroid above 0.001 also showed up in blood.

From RNA transcripts, TCR beta CDR3 regions were amplified. The HTBI primer set was used in a first-round RT-PCR of the TCR CDR3. TCRdb used MiXCR to reprocess the multiplex PCR reads, holding one entry per CDR3 protein. This table has about 280,000 distinct CDR3 sequences, less than 30% appearing once. The chain uses TRBV11-3 and TRBJ1-1; D gene uncertain. This TCR was recovered from a man aged 40-49 years with Graves' hyperthyroidism that later progressed to Graves' ophthalmopathy. The sample was blood. CDR3 sequence: CASSLEGGDTEAFF. The CDR3 nucleotides read TGTGCCAGCAGCTTAGAAGGTGGGGACACTGAAGCTTTCTTT.